These T cell receptor beta chains were read from a single sample in a study of technical replicates of blood from a few donors. Clones were sequenced by immunoSEQ multiplex PCR, and TCRdb holds only the in-frame ones, with some missing. This sample has roughly 85,000 clones, with 94% found just once. The sequenced material came from T cells isolated from PBMCs. These receptors were taken from a human donor in good health. Each CDR3 is given with its conserved first and last residue. The D gene is left open where the match is weak. Not every row has a clone size; where given, it reads once, few, many or a size class.

>TRBJ2-3|NA|TRBV7-9|NA
TGTGCCAGCAGCTTAGCACAGGGCACAGATACGCAGTATTTT
CASSLAQGTDTQYF
>TRBJ1-5|NA|TRBV5-1|NA
TGCGCCAGCAGCGAGGGGGTTGGGAATCAGCCCCAGCATTTT
CASSEGVGNQPQHF
>TRBJ1-1|NA|TRBV19|NA
TGTGCCAGTAGTATGCGTAACACTGAAGCTTTCTTT
CASSMRNTEAFF
>TRBJ1-2|TRBD1|TRBV7-9|NA
TGTGCCAGCAGCCCCGGACAGGGGGGTGGCTACACCTTC
CASSPGQGGGYTF
>TRBJ1-2|TRBD1|TRBV5-1|NA
TGCGCCAGCAGCTTGGGACAGGGCCGGGACTATGGCTACACCTTC
CASSLGQGRDYGYTF
>TRBJ2-7|TRBD2|TRBV10-1|NA
TGCGCCAGCAGTGCACTAGCGGGAGACGGGCAGTACTTC
CASSALAGDGQYF
>TRBJ1-2|TRBD1|TRBV18|NA
TGTGCCAGCTCACCGGGACAGTTAAGCTATGGCTACACCTTC
CASSPGQLSYGYTF
>TRBJ1-4|NA|TRBV6-1|NA
TGTGCCAGCCCCCCCCCTAGGGGAGAAAAACTGTTTTTT
CASPPPRGEKLFF
>TRBJ1-2|NA|TRBV6-4|NA
TGTGCCAGCACCATAAAGCGACGGGAGGGTGGTGAGTACTATGGCTACACCTTC
CASTIKRREGGEYYGYTF
>TRBJ2-5|TRBD2|TRBV5-4|NA
TGTGCCAGCAGCTTAGCGGGAGGATTGGAGACCCAGTACTTC
CASSLAGGLETQYF
>TRBJ2-1|TRBD2|TRBV7-9|once
TGTGCCAGCAGCGGCCGGACTAGCGGGGTCTCCTACAATGAGCAGTTCTTC
CASSGRTSGVSYNEQFF
>TRBJ2-7|NA|TRBV7-9|NA
TGTGCCAGCAGCCGATCGGTGGAGCAGTACTTC
CASSRSVEQYF
>TRBJ2-7|NA|TRBV10-3|NA
TGTGCCATCAGTGCCCAGGGGCACTACGAGCAGTACTTC
CAISAQGHYEQYF
>TRBJ1-2|TRBD1|TRBV29-1|once
TGCAGCGGTACAGGGGGCGACTATGGCTACACCTTC
CSGTGGDYGYTF
>TRBJ2-5|TRBD1|TRBV5-5|NA
TGTGCCAGCACCCCCCTTTGGACAGGGGCGTACCAAGAGACCCAGTACTTC
CASTPLWTGAYQETQYF
>TRBJ2-6|NA|TRBV7-9|NA
TGTGCCAGCAGCTTAGGACAGCTCTCTGGGGCCAACGTCCTGACTTTC
CASSLGQLSGANVLTF
>TRBJ2-7|NA|TRBV5-4|NA
TGTGCCAGCAGCTTACCCAGGGCCCGGGAGCAGTACTTC
CASSLPRAREQYF
>TRBJ1-2|NA|TRBV21-1|NA
TGTGCCAGCAGCAAACAGGGTGGCTACACCTTC
CASSKQGGYTF
>TRBJ2-1|TRBD2|TRBV19|NA
TGTGCCAGTAGTATAGTCCTAGCGGGAGAGTCCAATGAGCAGTTCTTC
CASSIVLAGESNEQFF
>TRBJ2-7|TRBD2|TRBV4-1|NA
TGCGCCAGCAGCCAGGAAGCGGGGGGGACTTACGAGCAGTACTTC
CASSQEAGGTYEQYF
>TRBJ1-2|TRBD1|TRBV19|NA
TGTGCCAGTAGTGTAGGGACAGCCTATGGCTACACCTTC
CASSVGTAYGYTF
>TRBJ2-5|TRBD1|TRBV6-5|NA
TGTGCCACCTCTGGGGGACAGGGAGAGACCCAGTACTTC
CATSGGQGETQYF
>TRBJ2-5|NA|TRBV28|NA
TGTGCCAGCAGTTTGGGGGGGGCTCGGGAGACCCAGTACTTC
CASSLGGARETQYF
>TRBJ1-2|TRBD1|TRBV29-1|NA
TGCAGCGTTCATCTCCAGGGACAGGCTCGTTATGGCTACACCTTC
CSVHLQGQARYGYTF
>TRBJ1-5|NA|TRBV18|NA
TGTGCCAGCTCTCCTACCACTTACGGTAGCAATCAGCCCCAGCATTTT
CASSPTTYGSNQPQHF
>TRBJ1-1|TRBD1|TRBV2|NA
TGTGCCAGCAGATCCCAGGGGGACACTGAAGCTTTCTTT
CASRSQGDTEAFF
>TRBJ1-1|TRBD1|TRBV15|NA
TGTGCCACCAGCAGAGGCAGGGGGCGCGGTCGAATGAACACTGAAGCTTTCTTT
CATSRGRGRGRMNTEAFF
>TRBJ2-6|NA|TRBV7-6|NA
TGTGCCAGCAGCCCCTTCCTCTCTGGGGCCAACGTCCTGACTTTC
CASSPFLSGANVLTF
>TRBJ1-1|NA|TRBV7-9|NA
TGTGCCAGCAGCTCAGGGGCCACTGAAGCTTTCTTT
CASSSGATEAFF
>TRBJ2-7|NA|TRBV6-1|NA
TGTGCCAGCAGTGTACAGGGGAGGCACGAGCAGTACTTC
CASSVQGRHEQYF
>TRBJ2-3|NA|TRBV2|NA
TGTGCCAGCAGGGCTCTGGGGGCCGACGATACGCAGTATTTT
CASRALGADDTQYF
>TRBJ2-7|TRBD2|TRBV4-1|NA
TGCGCCAGCAGCCAAGCCAGGCTAGCGGGGATAAAATACGAGCAGTACTTC
CASSQARLAGIKYEQYF
>TRBJ2-7|NA|TRBV28|once
TGTGCCAGCAGGGGTACAGGGTATATTTACGAGCAGTACTTC
CASRGTGYIYEQYF
>TRBJ1-1|TRBD1|TRBV29-1|NA
TGCAGCGCCAGGGACAGGCGGGACACTGAAGCTTTCTTT
CSARDRRDTEAFF
>TRBJ2-2|TRBD1|TRBV10-3|NA
TGTGCCATCTGGACAGGGGTCGGGACCGGGGAGCTGTTTTTT
CAIWTGVGTGELFF
>TRBJ1-5|TRBD1|TRBV28|NA
TGTGCCAGCGGATCTTACGGGGGACAGGGGTTCACGTATCAGCCCCAGCATTTT
CASGSYGGQGFTYQPQHF
>TRBJ1-4|TRBD1|TRBV2|NA
TGTGCCAGCAGTAGGACAGGGGGGGGTGAAAAACTGTTTTTT
CASSRTGGGEKLFF
>TRBJ2-5|NA|TRBV23-1|NA
TGCGCCAGCAGCCACCGTTCGGCCCAGTACTTC
CASSHRSAQYF
>TRBJ2-5|TRBD2|TRBV4-1|NA
TGCGCCAGCAGGGGAAGTGGGAGGGCTTTGGAGACCCAGTACTTC
CASRGSGRALETQYF
>TRBJ2-4|TRBD1|TRBV7-9|NA
TGTGCCAGCAGCCAAGGGGACAGCAAAAACATTCAGTACTTC
CASSQGDSKNIQYF
>TRBJ1-6|TRBD1|TRBV10-2|NA
TGCGCCAGCAGCTACAGGGGACCTCGGGATAATTCACCCCTCCACTTT
CASSYRGPRDNSPLHF
>TRBJ2-1|NA|TRBV25-1|NA
TGTGCCAGCATGTACAGGGATGAGCAGTTCTTC
CASMYRDEQFF
>TRBJ2-7|TRBD2|TRBV5-1|few
TGCGCCAGCAGCTTAGGTGGGGGGGGGTCCTCCTACGAGCAGTACTTC
CASSLGGGGSSYEQYF
>TRBJ2-3|NA|TRBV27|NA
TGTGCCAGCAGTTCTCCCCTTATTTTGGATACGCAGTATTTT
CASSSPLILDTQYF
>TRBJ2-5|TRBD2|TRBV5-4|NA
TGTGCCAGCAGCTTGGTTCGAGCGGGGGGGCCGAGTCCCCAAGAGACCCAGTACTTC
CASSLVRAGGPSPQETQYF
>TRBJ1-2|TRBD1|TRBV19|NA
TGTGCCAGTGGAAGGGGGCAGGGGTATGTTCAGTATGGCTACACCTTC
CASGRGQGYVQYGYTF